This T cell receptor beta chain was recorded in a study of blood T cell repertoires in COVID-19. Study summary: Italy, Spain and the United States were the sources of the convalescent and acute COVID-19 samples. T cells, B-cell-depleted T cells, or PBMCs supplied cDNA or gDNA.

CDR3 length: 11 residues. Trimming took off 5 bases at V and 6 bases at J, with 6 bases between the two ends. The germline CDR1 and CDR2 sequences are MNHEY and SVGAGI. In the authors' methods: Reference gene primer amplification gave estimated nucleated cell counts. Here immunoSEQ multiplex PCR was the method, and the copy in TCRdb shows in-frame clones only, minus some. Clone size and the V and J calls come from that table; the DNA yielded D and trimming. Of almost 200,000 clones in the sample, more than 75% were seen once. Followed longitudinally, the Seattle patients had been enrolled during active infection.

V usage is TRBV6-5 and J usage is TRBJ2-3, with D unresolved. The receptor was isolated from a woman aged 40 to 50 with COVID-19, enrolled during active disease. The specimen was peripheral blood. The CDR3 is CASSNGDTQYF. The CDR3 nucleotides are TGTGCCAGCAGTAACGGGGATACGCAGTATTTT.